Only a few counts were recorded for the clone carrying this TCR beta chain. Germline V CDR1 and CDR2: SGHKS, YYEKEE (reference sequence). The CDR3 has 15 residues. V lost 4 bases to trimming and J lost 1 base, with 12 bases between them. The data are from a study of glioma-infiltrating T cells. Using RNA template, CDR3s of TCR alpha and beta were amplified with iRepertoire arm-PCR. TCRdb reanalysed the multiplex PCR reads using MiXCR and keeps one entry per CDR3 protein. Among about 200,000 distinct CDR3 sequences, 30% to 40% were seen once, and the ten largest hold about 19%. Sequencing input: glioma tissue, nonneoplastic brain tissue, or PBMCs (not recorded which). This TCR came from a human donor with low-grade glioma or glioblastoma, undergoing nonglioma brain surgery, or in good health (not recorded which). The chain recombines TRBV5-5 with TRBJ1-5; perhaps TRBD1 as D (6 bases). The DNA for the CDR3 is TGTGCCAGCAGCATGCAGGGGCAGAGCAATCAGCCCCAGCATTTT. Translating it yields CASSMQGQSNQPQHF.